Detailed here is one T cell receptor (beta chain). TCRdb's copy holds only in-frame clones and misses some; the assay was immunoSEQ multiplex PCR. The sample carries around 160,000 clones, 85% to 90% recorded once. The sample comes from a study of blood T cell repertoires in COVID-19. The sample comprised peripheral blood. The sequence came from a human donor in a cohort sampled during active COVID-19.

CDR3 nucleotides: TGTGCCATCAGTGATATACCGGGATCCGATTCACCCCTCCACTTT. Amino acid sequence: CAISDIPGSDSPLHF. The chain is built from TRBV10-3 and TRBJ1-6; no firm D call. This CDR3 region has 15 residues. Trimming stripped 3 bases from V and 8 bases from J, with 14 bases between. Germline CDR1 is ENHRY and CDR2 is SYGVKD.